This T cell receptor (beta chain) comes out of a study of control samples from healthy donors and cancer patients. The assay was immunoSEQ multiplex PCR, and TCRdb's table has in-frame clones only and misses some. The table shows approximately 100,000 clones, with more than 70% occurring only once. V was shortened by 3 bases and J by 0 bases, with 15 bases between the two germline ends. Germline loops: CDR1 MGHRA, CDR2 YSYEKL. This CDR3 is 18 amino acids long. The clonotype comes from a middle-aged woman in good health. This rearrangement joins TRBV4-1 to TRBJ2-6, with D uncertain. The sample comprised blood. CDR3 DNA: TGCGCCAGCAGCCAGTCCCCGGCGCTCTCCTCTGGGGCCAACGTCCTGACTTTC. Translation gives CASSQSPALSSGANVLTF.